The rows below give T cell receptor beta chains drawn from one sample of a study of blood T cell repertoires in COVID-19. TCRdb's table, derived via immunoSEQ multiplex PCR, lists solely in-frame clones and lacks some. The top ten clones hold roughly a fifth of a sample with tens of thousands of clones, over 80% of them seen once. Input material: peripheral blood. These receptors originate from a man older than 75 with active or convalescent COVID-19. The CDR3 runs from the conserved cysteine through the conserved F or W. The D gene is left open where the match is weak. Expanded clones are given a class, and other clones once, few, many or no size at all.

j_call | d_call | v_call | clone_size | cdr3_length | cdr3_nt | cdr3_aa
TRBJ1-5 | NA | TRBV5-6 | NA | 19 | TGTGCCAGCAGCTTGGTCGGAGGGACTGGCCTGACGAACAATCAGCCCCAGCATTTT | CASSLVGGTGLTNNQPQHF
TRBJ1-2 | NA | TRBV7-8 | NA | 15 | TGTGCCAGCAGCATTACAGACGGAGGGGCCTATGGCTACACCTTC | CASSITDGGAYGYTF
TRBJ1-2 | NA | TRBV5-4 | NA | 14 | TGTGCCAGCAGCTATGGAAGGGGGAACTATGGCTACACCTTC | CASSYGRGNYGYTF
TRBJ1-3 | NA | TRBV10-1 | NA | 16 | TGCGCCAGCAGTGACAGAGCAGGCCACTCTGGAAACACCATATATTTT | CASSDRAGHSGNTIYF
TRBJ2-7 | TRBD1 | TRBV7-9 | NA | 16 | TGTGCCAGCAGCTTTGGTCGGGACAGGGCTACCTACGAGCAGTACTTC | CASSFGRDRATYEQYF
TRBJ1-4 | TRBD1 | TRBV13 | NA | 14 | TGTGCCAGCAGCTTAACAGGGGGCGATGAAAAACTGTTTTTT | CASSLTGGDEKLFF
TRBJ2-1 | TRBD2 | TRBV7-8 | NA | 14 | TGTGCCAGCACACACTCCGCGAGGACTAGGGAGCAGTTCTTC | CASTHSARTREQFF
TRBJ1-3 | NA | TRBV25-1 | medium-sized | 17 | TGTGCCAGCAGTGGCCGAGCGGGGGTTTCACGGAGAAACACCATATATTTT | CASSGRAGVSRRNTIYF
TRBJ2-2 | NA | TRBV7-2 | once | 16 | TGTGCCAGCAGCTTAGCTATCCAGGGGAACACCGGGGAGCTGTTTTTT | CASSLAIQGNTGELFF
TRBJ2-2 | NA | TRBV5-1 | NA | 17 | TGCGCCAGCAGCTGGGCTTGGGCGGGGAAGAACACCGGGGAGCTGTTTTTT | CASSWAWAGKNTGELFF
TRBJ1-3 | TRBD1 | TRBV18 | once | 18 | TGTGCCAGCTCACAAAGTGGGACAGGCGATCCTGAGGGAAACACCATATATTTT | CASSQSGTGDPEGNTIYF
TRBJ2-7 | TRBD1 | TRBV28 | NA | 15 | TGTGCCAGCAGACCGATCCGACAGGGTTTCGGCGAGCAGTACTTC | CASRPIRQGFGEQYF
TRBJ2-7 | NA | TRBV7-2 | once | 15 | TGTGCCAGCAGCTTAGAGTCGACAGGACCCTACGAGCAGTACTTC | CASSLESTGPYEQYF
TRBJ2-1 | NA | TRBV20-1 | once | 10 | TGCAGTGCGGCCGCCCATGAGCAGTTCTTC | CSAAAHEQFF
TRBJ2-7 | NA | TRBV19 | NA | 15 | TGTGCCAGTAGTGGACGGGGGGACACCAACTACGAGCAGTACTTC | CASSGRGDTNYEQYF
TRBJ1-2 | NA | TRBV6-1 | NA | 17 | TGTGCCAGCAGTGAAGACAGATTTAAGCCCGTTAACTATGGCTACACCTTC | CASSEDRFKPVNYGYTF
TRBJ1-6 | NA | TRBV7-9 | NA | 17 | TGTGCCAGCAGCTTAGAGAGTACGAGCTCCTATAATTCACCCCTCCACTTT | CASSLESTSSYNSPLHF
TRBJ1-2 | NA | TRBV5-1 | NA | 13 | TGCGCCAGCAGCCCGGAGGCCGGCTATGGCTACACCTTC | CASSPEAGYGYTF
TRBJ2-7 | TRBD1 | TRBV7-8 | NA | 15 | TGTGCCAGCAGCCACAGACAGGGGGCAACCTACGAGCAGTACTTC | CASSHRQGATYEQYF
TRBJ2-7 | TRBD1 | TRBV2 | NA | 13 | TGTGCCAGCAGCCGGGACAGGGAGGACGAGCAGTACTTC | CASSRDREDEQYF
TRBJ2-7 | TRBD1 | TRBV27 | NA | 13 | TGTGCCAGCAGAGTGGACAGGTCCTACGAGCAGTACTTC | CASRVDRSYEQYF
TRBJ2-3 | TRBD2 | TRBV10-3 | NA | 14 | TGTGCCATCAGACTAGCGGGAGAGGTAGATACGCAGTATTTT | CAIRLAGEVDTQYF
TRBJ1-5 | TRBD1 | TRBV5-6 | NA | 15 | TGTGCCAGCAGCCGTGGACAGGTGAGCAATCAGCCCCAGCATTTT | CASSRGQVSNQPQHF
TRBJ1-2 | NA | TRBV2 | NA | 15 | TGTGCCAGCAGTGAAGGGTTTTTGGGGGCGGTCGGCTACACCTTC | CASSEGFLGAVGYTF
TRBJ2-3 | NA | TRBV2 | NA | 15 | TGTGCCAGCAGTGTTGGGGGGGCTAGCACAGATACGCAGTATTTT | CASSVGGASTDTQYF
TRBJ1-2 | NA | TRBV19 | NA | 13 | TGTGCCAGTGGTATGGGCAGGGGAAGTGGCTACACCTTC | CASGMGRGSGYTF
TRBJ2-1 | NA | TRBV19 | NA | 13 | TGTGCCAGTAGTATTCGGAGGGACAATGAGCAGTTCTTC | CASSIRRDNEQFF
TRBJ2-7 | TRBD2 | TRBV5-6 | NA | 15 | TGTGCCAGCAGCGACCGTAGCTGGGGGGGTAACGAGCAGTACTTC | CASSDRSWGGNEQYF
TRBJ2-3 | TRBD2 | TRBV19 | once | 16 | TGTGCCAGTAGTGATACCGGGACTAGAGCGTCAGATACGCAGTATTTT | CASSDTGTRASDTQYF
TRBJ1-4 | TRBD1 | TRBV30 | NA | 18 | TGTGCCTGGAGTGTACACGCGACAGGGGGCGCAACTAATGAAAAACTGTTTTTT | CAWSVHATGGATNEKLFF
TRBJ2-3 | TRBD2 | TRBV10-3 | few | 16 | TGTGCCACCCAGACACTAGCGGGAGCTAGCACAGATACGCAGTATTTT | CATQTLAGASTDTQYF
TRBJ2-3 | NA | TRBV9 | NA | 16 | TGTGCCAGCAGCGTAGTATGGGCAACTAGCACAGATACGCAGTATTTT | CASSVVWATSTDTQYF
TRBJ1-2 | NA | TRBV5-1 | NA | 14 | TGCGCCAGCAGCTTAAGGGGGGGTTCGGATGGCTACACCTTC | CASSLRGGSDGYTF
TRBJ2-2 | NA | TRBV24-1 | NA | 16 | TGTGCCACCAGTGGGGGCTCATCCGCGAACACCGGGGAGCTGTTTTTT | CATSGGSSANTGELFF
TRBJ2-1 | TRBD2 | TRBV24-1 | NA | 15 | TGTGCCACCAGTGGATGGACTAGCGGGGGAAATGAGCAGTTCTTC | CATSGWTSGGNEQFF
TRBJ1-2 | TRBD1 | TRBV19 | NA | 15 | TGTGCCAGTAGTATAACAGGGGTAGCGAACTATGGCTACACCTTC | CASSITGVANYGYTF
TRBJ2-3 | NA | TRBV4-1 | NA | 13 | TGCGCCAGCAGCCAAGATACCAGGGTTTGGCCGTATTTT | CASSQDTRVWPYF
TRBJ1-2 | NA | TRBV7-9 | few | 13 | TGTGCCAGCAGCGTACAGGGAAGGGATGGCTACACCTTC | CASSVQGRDGYTF
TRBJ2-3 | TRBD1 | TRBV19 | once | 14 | TGTGCCAGTAGTACCGGACAGGTGAGGGATACGCAGTATTTT | CASSTGQVRDTQYF
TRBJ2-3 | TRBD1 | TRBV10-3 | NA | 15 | TGTGCCATCAGTGGACAGGGGGAAGGCACAGATACGCAGTATTTT | CAISGQGEGTDTQYF
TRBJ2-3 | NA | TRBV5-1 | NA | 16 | TGCGCCAGCAGCTTGGAGGAGGGGACGGACACAGATACGCAGTATTTT | CASSLEEGTDTDTQYF
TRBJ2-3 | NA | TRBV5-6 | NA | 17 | TGTGCCAGCAGCAGCTTGGGGGCGGGGGTACGGACAGATACGCAGTATTTT | CASSSLGAGVRTDTQYF
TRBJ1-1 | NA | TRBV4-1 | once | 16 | TGCGCCAGCAGCCCGATCAGGGTTCTCCCGGGCACTGAAGCTTTCTTT | CASSPIRVLPGTEAFF
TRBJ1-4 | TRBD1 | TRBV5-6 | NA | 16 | TGTGCCAGCAGCTTGCTTGGACAGGCCGTTTCGTCGGAACTGTTTTTT | CASSLLGQAVSSELFF
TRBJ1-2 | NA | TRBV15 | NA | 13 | TGTGCCACCAGCCTCACAGGCGACTATGGCTACACCTTC | CATSLTGDYGYTF
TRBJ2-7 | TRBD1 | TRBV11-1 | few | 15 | TGTGCCAGCAGCCTGCGCGGGACAGGGCACTACGAGCAGTACTTC | CASSLRGTGHYEQYF
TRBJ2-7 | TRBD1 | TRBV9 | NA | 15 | TGTGCCAGCAGCCGGGGACAGGGCTTCTCCTACGAGCAGTACTTC | CASSRGQGFSYEQYF
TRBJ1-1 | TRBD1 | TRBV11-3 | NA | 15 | TGTGCCAGCAGCTTAGAGGGACAGATGAACACTGAAGCTTTCTTT | CASSLEGQMNTEAFF
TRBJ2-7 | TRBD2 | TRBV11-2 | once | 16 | TGTGCCAGCAGCTTAGAACGGCTAGCGGGAGTATACGAGCAGTACTTC | CASSLERLAGVYEQYF
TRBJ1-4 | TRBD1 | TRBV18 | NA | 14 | TGTGCCAGCACCGCGGGACAGAATGATGAAAAACTGTTTTTT | CASTAGQNDEKLFF
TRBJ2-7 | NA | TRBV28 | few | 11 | TGTGCCAGCAGACAGGCTTACGAGCAGTACTTC | CASRQAYEQYF
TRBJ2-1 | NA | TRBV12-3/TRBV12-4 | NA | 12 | TGTGCCAGCAGGGACAGATACAATGAGCAGTTCTTC | CASRDRYNEQFF
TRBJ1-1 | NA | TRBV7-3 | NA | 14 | TGTGCCAGCAGCCCAAGCGGCTCTAACACTGAAGCTTTCTTT | CASSPSGSNTEAFF
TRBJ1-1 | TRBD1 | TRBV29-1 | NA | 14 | TGCAGCGTCAAAAAACAGGGGGCGGATACTGAAGCTTTCTTT | CSVKKQGADTEAFF
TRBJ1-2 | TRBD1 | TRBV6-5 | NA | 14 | TGTGCCAGCAGAAGGGACAGACCTAACTATGGCTACACCTTC | CASRRDRPNYGYTF
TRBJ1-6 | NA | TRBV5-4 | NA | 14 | TGTGCCAGCAGCTTGTGGGGGGGGGATTCACCCCTCCACTTT | CASSLWGGDSPLHF
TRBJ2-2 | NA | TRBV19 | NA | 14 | TGTGCCAGTAGTATCTCGGGGATCACCGGGGAGCTGTTTTTT | CASSISGITGELFF
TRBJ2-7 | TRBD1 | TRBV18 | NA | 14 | TGTGCCAGCTCACAAGGACAGGGGAACTACGAGCAGTACTTC | CASSQGQGNYEQYF
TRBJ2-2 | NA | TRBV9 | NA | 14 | TGTGCCAGCAGCGTAGATGCGAGCACCGGGGAGCTGTTTTTT | CASSVDASTGELFF